In its sample, the clone carrying this T cell receptor beta chain was seen a few times. This specimen comes from a study of T-cell memory formation after mild COVID-19. Study overall: TCR clusters were mostly donor specific.

TCRdb independently ran MiXCR on the 5' RACE reads; one entry per CDR3 protein. Among approximately 350,000 distinct CDR3 sequences, 13% were seen once, and the ten largest hold 20% to 25%. Germline V gene lookup returns CDR1 MNHEY and CDR2 SMNVEV (reference sequence). The V gene end was trimmed by 3 bases and the J gene end by 6 bases; junction bases not matched to a gene: 6. The CDR3 is 14 residues long. The chain employs TRBV27 and TRBJ1-2, with 8 bases lining up with TRBD1. Source material: PBMCs or a T cell subset sorted from them (not recorded which). The origin of this receptor is a young man who had mild COVID-19 (a few samples of this study predate the infection). Cell type and time point are not known. Here the CDR3 reads CASSFSGGADGYTF. CDR3 nucleotides: TGTGCCAGCAGTTTTTCAGGGGGCGCAGATGGCTACACCTTC.